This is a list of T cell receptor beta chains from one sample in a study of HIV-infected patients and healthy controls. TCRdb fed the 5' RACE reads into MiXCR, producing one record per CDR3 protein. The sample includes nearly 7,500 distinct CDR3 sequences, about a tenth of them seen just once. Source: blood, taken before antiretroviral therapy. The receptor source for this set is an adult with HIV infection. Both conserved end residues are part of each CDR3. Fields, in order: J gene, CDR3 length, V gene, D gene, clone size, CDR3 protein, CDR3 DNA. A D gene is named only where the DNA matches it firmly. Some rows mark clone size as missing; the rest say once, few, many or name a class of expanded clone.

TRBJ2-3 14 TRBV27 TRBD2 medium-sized CASSRGGGTDTQYF TGTGCCAGCAGTCGCGGCGGGGGTACAGATACGCAGTATTTT
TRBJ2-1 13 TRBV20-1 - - CSARAFLRDEQFF TGCAGTGCTAGAGCCTTCCTCCGCGACGAGCAGTTCTTC
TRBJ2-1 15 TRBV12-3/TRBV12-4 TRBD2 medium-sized CASSLLAGEYNEQFF TGTGCCAGCAGTTTACTGGCGGGAGAGTACAATGAGCAGTTCTTC
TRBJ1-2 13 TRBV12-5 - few CASGSTEKYGYTF TGTGCTAGTGGTTCAACGGAGAAATATGGCTACACCTTC
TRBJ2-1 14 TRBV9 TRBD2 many CASSVGTSDGEQFF TGTGCCAGCAGCGTTGGGACTAGCGATGGTGAGCAGTTCTTC
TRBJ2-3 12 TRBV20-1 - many CSATAGTDMQYF TGCAGTGCTACCGCTGGCACAGATATGCAGTATTTT
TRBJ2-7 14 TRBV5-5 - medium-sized CASSLEGSSYEQYF TGTGCCAGCAGCTTGGAGGGGAGCTCCTACGAGCAGTACTTC
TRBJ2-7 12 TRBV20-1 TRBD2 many CSALAGGREQYF TGCAGTGCTCTGGCGGGAGGGCGCGAGCAGTACTTC
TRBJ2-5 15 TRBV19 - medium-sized CASGGGKTNQETQYF TGTGCCAGTGGGGGCGGTAAGACCAACCAAGAGACCCAGTACTTC
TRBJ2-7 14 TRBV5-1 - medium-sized CASSVVGNSYEQYF TGCGCCAGCAGCGTAGTCGGAAACTCCTACGAGCAGTACTTC
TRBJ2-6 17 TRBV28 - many CASRPPGDISGANVLTF TGTGCCAGCAGGCCCCCGGGGGACATCTCTGGGGCCAACGTCCTGACTTTC
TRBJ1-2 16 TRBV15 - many CATSSGGVGTNYGYTF TGTGCCACCAGCAGTGGGGGGGTGGGTACTAACTATGGCTACACCTTC
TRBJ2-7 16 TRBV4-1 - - CASSHFGSRDTYEQYF TGCGCCAGCAGCCATTTTGGATCGCGGGACACCTACGAGCAGTACTTC
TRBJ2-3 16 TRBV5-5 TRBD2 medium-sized CASSEEPGTILDTQYF TGTGCCAGCAGCGAGGAACCCGGGACTATTCTAGATACGCAGTATTTT
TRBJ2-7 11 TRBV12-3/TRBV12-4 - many CASSPSESQYF TGTGCCAGCAGTCCCTCTGAGTCGCAGTACTTC
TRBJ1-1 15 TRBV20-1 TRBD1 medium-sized CSARDSDRGNTEAFF TGCAGTGCTAGAGATTCGGACAGGGGGAACACTGAAGCTTTCTTT
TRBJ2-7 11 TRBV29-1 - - CSVVRGIEQYF TGCAGCGTTGTAAGGGGTATCGAGCAGTACTTC
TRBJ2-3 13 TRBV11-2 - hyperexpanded CASKGGSTDTQYF TGTGCCAGCAAGGGCGGTAGCACAGATACGCAGTATTTT
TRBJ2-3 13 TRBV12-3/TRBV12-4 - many CASSSGPGDTQYF TGTGCCAGCAGTTCGGGACCCGGAGATACGCAGTATTTT
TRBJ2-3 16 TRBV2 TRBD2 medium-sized CASSDGRDHLTDTQYF TGTGCCAGCAGCGATGGGAGGGACCACCTCACAGATACGCAGTATTTT
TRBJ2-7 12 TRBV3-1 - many CASSQGGYEQYF TGTGCCAGCAGCCAAGGGGGCTACGAGCAGTACTTC
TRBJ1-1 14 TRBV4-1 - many CASSRQGLGPEAFF TGCGCCAGCAGCCGGCAGGGATTAGGCCCTGAAGCTTTCTTT
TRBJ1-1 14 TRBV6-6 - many CASSYSAENTEAFF TGTGCCAGCAGTTACTCAGCGGAGAACACTGAAGCTTTCTTT
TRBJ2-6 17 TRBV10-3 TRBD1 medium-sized CAITTGTGWSGANVLTF TGTGCCATAACCACCGGGACAGGGTGGTCTGGGGCCAACGTCCTGACTTTC
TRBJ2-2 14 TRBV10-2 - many CASSEIQGAGELFF TGCGCCAGCAGTGAGATACAGGGAGCCGGGGAGCTGTTTTTT
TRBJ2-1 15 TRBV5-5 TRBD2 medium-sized CASSSGLAAYNEQFF TGTGCCAGCAGCTCTGGACTAGCGGCATACAATGAGCAGTTCTTC
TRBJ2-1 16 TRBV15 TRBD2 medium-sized CATSRVDSGAYNEQFF TGTGCCACCAGCAGAGTTGATAGCGGGGCCTACAATGAGCAGTTCTTC
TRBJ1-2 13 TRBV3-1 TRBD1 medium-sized CASSPDRGHGYTF TGTGCCAGCAGCCCGGACAGGGGCCATGGCTACACCTTC
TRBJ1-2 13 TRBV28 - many CASKVSAIYGYTF TGTGCCAGCAAGGTCTCGGCAATTTATGGCTACACCTTC
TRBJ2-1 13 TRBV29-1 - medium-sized CSVEDSLYNEQFF TGCAGCGTTGAGGACAGCTTGTACAATGAGCAGTTCTTC
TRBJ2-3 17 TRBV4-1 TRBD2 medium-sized CASSQEGSGAPTDTQYF TGCGCCAGCAGCCAAGAGGGTAGCGGGGCCCCTACAGATACGCAGTATTTT
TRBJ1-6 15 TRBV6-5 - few CASSRMDGNNSPLHF TGTGCCAGCAGCCGGATGGACGGGAATAATTCACCCCTCCACTTT
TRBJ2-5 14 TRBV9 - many CASSVLPDAETQYF TGTGCCAGCAGCGTCCTCCCGGACGCAGAGACCCAGTACTTC
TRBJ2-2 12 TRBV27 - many CASRGGNGELFF TGTGCCAGTAGGGGGGGCAACGGGGAGCTGTTTTTT
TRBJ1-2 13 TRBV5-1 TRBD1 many CASSSGQEVGYTF TGCGCCAGCAGTTCAGGACAGGAGGTCGGCTACACCTTC
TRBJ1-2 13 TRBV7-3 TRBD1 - CASSSDRGNGYTF TGTGCCAGCAGCTCAGACAGGGGCAATGGCTACACCTTC
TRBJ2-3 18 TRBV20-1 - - CSASSRLHHRVGTDTQYF TGCAGTGCTAGCTCCCGACTACACCACAGGGTTGGGACAGATACGCAGTATTTT
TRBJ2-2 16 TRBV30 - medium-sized CAWSVVGGPGSGELFF TGTGCCTGGAGTGTGGTCGGGGGGCCGGGATCCGGGGAGCTGTTTTTT
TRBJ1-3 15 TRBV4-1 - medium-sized CASSQIGSPGNTIYF TGCGCCAGCAGCCAGATCGGTAGTCCTGGAAACACCATATATTTT
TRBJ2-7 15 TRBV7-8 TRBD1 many CASSQRRDRVYEQYF TGTGCCAGCAGCCAACGCCGGGACAGGGTCTACGAGCAGTACTTC
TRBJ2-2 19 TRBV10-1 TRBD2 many CASSELGTSAFANTGELFF TGCGCCAGCAGTGAGTTGGGGACTAGCGCATTCGCGAACACCGGGGAGCTGTTTTTT
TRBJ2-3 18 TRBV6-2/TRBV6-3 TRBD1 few CASSYSATGGAETDTQYF TGTGCCAGCAGTTACTCGGCGACAGGGGGCGCGGAAACAGATACGCAGTATTTT
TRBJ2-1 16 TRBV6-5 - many CASSYSPGAGENEQFF TGTGCCAGCAGTTACTCCCCGGGGGCAGGGGAAAATGAGCAGTTCTTC
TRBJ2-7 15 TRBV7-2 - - CASSPEGHSTGEQYF TGTGCCAGCAGCCCAGAAGGGCACTCAACGGGGGAGCAGTACTTC
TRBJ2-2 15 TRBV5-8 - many CASSSGTLNTGELFF TGTGCCAGCAGCTCCGGGACACTGAACACCGGGGAGCTGTTTTTT
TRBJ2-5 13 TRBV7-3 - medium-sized CASSLGQRETQYF TGTGCCAGCAGCTTAGGTCAGCGAGAGACCCAGTACTTC
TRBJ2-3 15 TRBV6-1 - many CASSEGRFPTDTQYF TGTGCCAGCAGTGAAGGTCGCTTCCCCACAGATACGCAGTATTTT
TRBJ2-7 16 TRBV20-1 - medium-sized CSALLVGGPHTYEQYF TGCAGTGCTCTCCTCGTGGGAGGCCCGCACACCTACGAGCAGTACTTC
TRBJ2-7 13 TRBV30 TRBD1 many CAWAPGQGWEQYF TGTGCCTGGGCCCCCGGACAGGGGTGGGAGCAGTACTTC
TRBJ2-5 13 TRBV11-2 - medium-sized CASSFWTEETQYF TGTGCCAGCAGCTTCTGGACAGAAGAGACCCAGTACTTC
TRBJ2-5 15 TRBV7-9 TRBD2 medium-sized CASSPPGLAVETQYF TGTGCCAGCAGCCCGCCTGGACTAGCGGTGGAGACCCAGTACTTC
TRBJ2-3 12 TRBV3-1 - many CASSPGGDTQYF TGTGCCAGCAGTCCCGGTGGAGATACGCAGTATTTT
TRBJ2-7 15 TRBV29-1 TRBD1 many CSVEGGGQVSYEQYF TGCAGCGTTGAAGGGGGTGGACAGGTCTCCTACGAGCAGTACTTC
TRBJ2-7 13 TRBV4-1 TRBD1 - CASPGQGIYEQYF TGCGCCAGCCCGGGACAGGGTATCTACGAGCAGTACTTC
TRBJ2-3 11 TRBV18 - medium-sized CASSPEMSQYF TGTGCCAGCTCACCGGAGATGTCGCAGTATTTT
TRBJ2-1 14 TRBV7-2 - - CASSLAGSYNEQFF TGTGCCAGCAGCTTAGCAGGTTCCTACAATGAGCAGTTCTTC
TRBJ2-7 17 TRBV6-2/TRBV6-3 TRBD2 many CASSIGLAGVFAYEQYF TGTGCCAGCAGTATCGGACTAGCGGGAGTCTTCGCCTACGAGCAGTACTTC
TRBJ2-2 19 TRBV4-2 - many CASSQDYRVGAGSSGELFF TGTGCCAGCAGCCAAGATTATCGGGTCGGTGCGGGATCCTCCGGGGAGCTGTTTTTT
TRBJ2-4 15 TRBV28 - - CASSSRSDVGHIQYF TGTGCCAGCAGTTCTCGGTCGGACGTCGGTCACATTCAGTACTTC
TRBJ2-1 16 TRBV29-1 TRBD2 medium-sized CSAGLIGGSSYNEQFF TGCAGCGCTGGACTAATCGGCGGGAGCTCCTACAATGAGCAGTTCTTC